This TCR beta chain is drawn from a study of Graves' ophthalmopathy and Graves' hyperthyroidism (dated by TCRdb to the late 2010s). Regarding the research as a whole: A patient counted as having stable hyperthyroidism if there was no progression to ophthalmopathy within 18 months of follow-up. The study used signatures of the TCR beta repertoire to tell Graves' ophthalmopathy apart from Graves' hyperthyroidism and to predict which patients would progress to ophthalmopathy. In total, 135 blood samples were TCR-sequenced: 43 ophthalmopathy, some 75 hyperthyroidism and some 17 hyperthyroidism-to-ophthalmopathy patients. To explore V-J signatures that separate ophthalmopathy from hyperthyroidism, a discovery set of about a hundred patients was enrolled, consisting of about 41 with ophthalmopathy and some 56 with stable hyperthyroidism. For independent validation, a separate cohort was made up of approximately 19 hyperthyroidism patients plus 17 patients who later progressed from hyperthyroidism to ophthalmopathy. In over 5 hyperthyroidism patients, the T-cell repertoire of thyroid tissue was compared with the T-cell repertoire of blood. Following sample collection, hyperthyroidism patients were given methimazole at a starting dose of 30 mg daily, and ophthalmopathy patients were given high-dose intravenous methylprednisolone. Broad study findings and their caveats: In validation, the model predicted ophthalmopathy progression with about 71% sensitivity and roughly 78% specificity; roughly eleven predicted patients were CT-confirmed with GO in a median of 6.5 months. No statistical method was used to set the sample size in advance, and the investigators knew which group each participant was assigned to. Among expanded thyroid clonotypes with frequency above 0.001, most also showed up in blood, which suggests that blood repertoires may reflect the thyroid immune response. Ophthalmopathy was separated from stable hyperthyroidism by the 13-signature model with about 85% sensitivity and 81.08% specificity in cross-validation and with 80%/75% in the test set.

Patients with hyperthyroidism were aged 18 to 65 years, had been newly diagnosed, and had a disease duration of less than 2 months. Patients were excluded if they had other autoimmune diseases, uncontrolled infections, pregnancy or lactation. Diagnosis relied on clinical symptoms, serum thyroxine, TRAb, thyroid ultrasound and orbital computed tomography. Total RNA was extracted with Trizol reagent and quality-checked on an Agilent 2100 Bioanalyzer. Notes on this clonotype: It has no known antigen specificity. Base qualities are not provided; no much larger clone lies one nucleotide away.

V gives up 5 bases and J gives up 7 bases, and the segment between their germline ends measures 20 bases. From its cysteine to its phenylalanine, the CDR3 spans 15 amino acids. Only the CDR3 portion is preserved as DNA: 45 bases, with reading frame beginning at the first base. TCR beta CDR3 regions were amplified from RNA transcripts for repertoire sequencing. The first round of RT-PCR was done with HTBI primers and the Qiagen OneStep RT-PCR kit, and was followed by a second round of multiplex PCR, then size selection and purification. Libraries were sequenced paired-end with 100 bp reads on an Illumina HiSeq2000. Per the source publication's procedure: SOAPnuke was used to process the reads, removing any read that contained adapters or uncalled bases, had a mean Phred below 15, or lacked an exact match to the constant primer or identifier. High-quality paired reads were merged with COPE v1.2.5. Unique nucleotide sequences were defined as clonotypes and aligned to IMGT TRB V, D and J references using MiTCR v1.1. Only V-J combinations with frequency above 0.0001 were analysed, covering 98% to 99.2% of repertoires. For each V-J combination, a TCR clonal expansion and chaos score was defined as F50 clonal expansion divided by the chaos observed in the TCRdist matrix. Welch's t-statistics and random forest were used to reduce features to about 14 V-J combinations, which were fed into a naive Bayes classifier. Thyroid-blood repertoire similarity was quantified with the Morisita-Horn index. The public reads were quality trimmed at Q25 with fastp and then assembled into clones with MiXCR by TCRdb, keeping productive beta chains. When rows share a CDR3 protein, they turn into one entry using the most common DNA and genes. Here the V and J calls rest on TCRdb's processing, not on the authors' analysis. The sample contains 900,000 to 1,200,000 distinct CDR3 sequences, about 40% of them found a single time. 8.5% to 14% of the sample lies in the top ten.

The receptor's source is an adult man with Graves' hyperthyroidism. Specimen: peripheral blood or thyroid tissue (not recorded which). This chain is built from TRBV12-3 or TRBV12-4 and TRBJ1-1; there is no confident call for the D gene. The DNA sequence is TGTGCCAGCAGTGGACCGGGGTCGATAAAGGGTGAAGCTTTCTTT. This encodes CASSGPGSIKGEAFF.